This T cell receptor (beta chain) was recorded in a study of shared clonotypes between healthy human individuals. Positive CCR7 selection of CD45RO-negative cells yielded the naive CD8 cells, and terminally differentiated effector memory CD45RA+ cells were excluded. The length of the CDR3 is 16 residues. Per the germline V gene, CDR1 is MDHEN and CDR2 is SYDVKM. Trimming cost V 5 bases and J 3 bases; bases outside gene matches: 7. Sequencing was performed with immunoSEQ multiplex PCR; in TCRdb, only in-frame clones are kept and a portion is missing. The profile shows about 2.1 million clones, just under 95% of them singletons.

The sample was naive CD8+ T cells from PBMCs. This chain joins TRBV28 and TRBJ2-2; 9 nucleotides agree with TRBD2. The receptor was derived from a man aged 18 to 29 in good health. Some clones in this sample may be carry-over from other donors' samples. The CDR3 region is CASSGIAGVHTGELFF. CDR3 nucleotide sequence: TGTGCCAGCAGTGGGATAGCGGGAGTACACACCGGGGAGCTGTTTTTT.